The present T cell receptor (beta chain) was sequenced within a study of cytomegalovirus exposure and HLA in healthy donors. Regarding the study as a whole: Associated with cytomegalovirus, according to the listing, were some 180 TCR beta chains.

It was the approximately 110-subject validation cohort, separate from the roughly 700-subject first cohort, to which the donors belonged. The CDR3 extends over 15 amino acids. Trimming removed 6 bases from V and 2 bases from J; junction bases left unmatched: 8. Germline-derived CDR1 and CDR2 are MDHEN and SYDVKM. TCRdb's copy holds only in-frame clones and misses some; the assay was immunoSEQ multiplex PCR. Here the sample spans more than 90,000 clones, about 91% being singletons. Concerning this clone: No antigen is known for it.

The chain carries TRBV28 and TRBJ2-5; 8 nucleotides align to TRBD1. Input material: PBMCs. The receptor was isolated from a man younger than 30 in good health and CMV-seronegative. CDR3 DNA sequence: TGTGCCAGCAGAGGAGACAGGGGACCTCAAGAGACCCAGTACTTC. Its translation is CASRGDRGPQETQYF.